This T cell receptor beta chain was profiled in a study of T-cell memory formation after mild COVID-19. At the level of the study: TCR clusters showed largely donor specificity. Study-wide results and caveats: Shrinking CD4+ clones were chiefly CM and EM; CD8+ ones were chiefly EMRA. Clones contracting across day 15 to 85 had a balanced CD4/CD8 profile; later expanding clones leaned CD4+.

Per the germline V gene, CDR1 is MNHNY and CDR2 is SVGAGI (reference sequence). Trimming left V 4 bases short and J 7 bases short, with 11 bases between. The CDR3 totals 13 residues. This clonotype was seen a few times. Its antigen is not known. Researchers used 5'RACE with constant-segment primers to make TCR alpha and TCR beta cDNA libraries that carry sample barcodes and UMIs. TCRdb processed the 5' RACE reads anew with MiXCR; each CDR3 protein has one entry. This sample has some 160,000 distinct CDR3 sequences, with approximately 12% found just once. This receptor was taken from a man younger than 35 who had mild COVID-19 (a few samples of this study predate the infection). Cell type and time point are not known. This rearrangement joins TRBV6-6 to TRBJ2-1; unclear D gene. The material sequenced was PBMCs or a T cell subset sorted from them (not recorded which). The CDR3 DNA reads as TGTGCCAGCAGTTCTCTGTCGCGGAATGAGCAGTTCTTC. Its translation: CASSSLSRNEQFF.